Shown below are 20 T cell receptor beta chains from a single sample sequenced in a study of patients and donors after allogeneic stem cell transplantation (dated by TCRdb to 2018 to 2020). The protocol used for the library was RT-PCR. Sequencing relied on a NextSeq 550. TCRdb reanalyzed the raw reads on its own, using fastp at Q25 for trimming and MiXCR for clone calling, and kept in-frame beta chains. When rows share a CDR3 protein, they turn into one entry using the most common DNA and genes. Within this sample are 800,000 to 1,000,000 distinct CDR3 sequences, with more than 15% of them counted one time only. Around 6% of the sample comes from the top ten. Sequencing input: blood, either unsorted or a sorted T cell fraction (not recorded which). These receptors were obtained from a human donor who was either an allogeneic HSCT recipient or a stem cell or donor lymphocyte infusion donor (not recorded which). It is not recorded whose cells these are; they may come from a transplant donor.

DNA for the CDR3: TGTGCCAGCAGCTGGCTCAGGGATCAGCCCCAGCATTTT. It codes for CASSWLRDQPQHF. The J gene is TRBJ1-5, the V gene TRBV7-2; TRBD1 is a possible D gene (5 bases). Deletions cut 4 bases from V and 5 bases from J, with 9 bases between. The CDR3 has 13 amino acids. CDR1 SGHTA and CDR2 FQGNSA come from the germline V gene.

A few counts support this clonotype. The rearrangement joins TRBV2 to TRBJ1-2; D remains ambiguous. V lost 3 bases to trimming and J lost 4 bases, with 15 bases between them. The germline V gene encodes CDR1 SNHLY and CDR2 FYNNEI. There are 15 residues in the CDR3. CDR3 residues: CASSERLKGGYGYTF. The CDR3 DNA sequence: TGTGCCAGCAGTGAGAGGCTTAAAGGTGGCTATGGCTACACCTTC.

CDR3 in DNA: TGTGCCAGCAGTGAAGAAGGACAGAGGGGGGCCTACGAGCAGTACTTC. Encoded protein: CASSEEGQRGAYEQYF. The chain employs TRBV2 and TRBJ2-7; perhaps D is TRBD1 or TRBD2 (6 bases each). Germline V gene lookup returns CDR1 SNHLY and CDR2 FYNNEI. CDR3 length: 16 residues. The V end was cut by 1 base, the J end by 2 bases, with 15 bases between.

The chain carries TRBV29-1 and TRBJ2-4; maybe TRBD1 (6 bases). This CDR3 contains 16 residues. The germline V gene encodes CDR1 SQVTM and CDR2 ANQGSEA. V lost 0 bases and J 0 bases, leaving 12 bases between the germline ends. The CDR3 region is CSVEDLQGLAKNIQYF. DNA for the CDR3: TGCAGCGTTGAAGATCTGCAGGGGTTAGCCAAAAACATTCAGTACTTC.

This rearrangement joins TRBV11-2 to TRBJ2-7; D may be TRBD2 (7 bases). V lost 3 bases to trimming and J lost 5 bases, with 23 bases between them. Germline-derived CDR1 and CDR2 are SGHAT and FQNNGV. The CDR3 extends over 17 amino acids. Written as DNA, the CDR3 is TGTGCCAGCAGCTTTTGGGGGGGCGCGGAGGATCGGGACGAGCAGTACTTC. It encodes CASSFWGGAEDRDEQYF.

This chain links TRBV10-3 with TRBJ2-5; 7 bases are shared with TRBD1. CDR1 is ENHRY and CDR2 is SYGVKD in the germline V gene. V was clipped by 2 bases and J by 2 bases; unmatched bases: 8. The CDR3 loop spans 16 amino acids. CDR3 sequence (DNA): TGTGCCATCAGTGAGAAAAAGGGGGCGCGGCAAGAGACCCAGTACTTC. This codes for CAISEKKGARQETQYF.

The chain links TRBV20-1 to TRBJ2-3; 10 bases match TRBD1. The CDR3 consists of 15 residues. Germline CDR1 is DFQATT and CDR2 is SNEGSKA (reference sequence). V lost 4 bases, J lost 2 bases, and 6 bases stayed unmatched. CDR3 nucleotides: TGCAGTGCTATTTTGGGACAGGGGCACACAGATACGCAGTATTTT. It yields the protein CSAILGQGHTDTQYF.

This clonotype appeared once. The chain couples TRBV7-2 to TRBJ2-3; D is possibly TRBD1 or TRBD2 (5 bases each). CDR3 length equals 14 residues. Per the germline V gene, CDR1 is SGHTA and CDR2 is FQGNSA. V lost 1 base to trimming and J lost 6 bases, with 11 bases between them. CDR3 region: CASSLEIRGDTQYF. The CDR3, as DNA: TGTGCCAGCAGCTTAGAAATCCGGGGCGATACGCAGTATTTT.

This clonotype was counted at least ten times. A junction boundary mismatches the germline segment, possibly from a read error. The rearrangement joins TRBV5-1 to TRBJ2-1, with unresolved D. Germline V gene lookup returns CDR1 SGHRS and CDR2 YFSETQ. This CDR3 is 12 amino acids long. CDR3 DNA sequence: TGTGCCAGCAGCTTAGCAGGAACTGAGCAGTTCTTC. As protein: CASSLAGTEQFF.

In its sample, this clonotype was seen many times. The chain carries TRBV5-1 and TRBJ1-5, with 9 bases lining up with TRBD1. The CDR3 extends over 15 amino acids. The V segment lost 4 bases and the J segment 4 bases; nucleotides outside the gene matches: 6. Per the germline V gene, CDR1 is SGHRS and CDR2 is YFSETQ. The DNA for the CDR3 is TGCGCCAGCAGCCAGGGACAGGGAACAAATCAGCCCCAGCATTTT. It encodes CASSQGQGTNQPQHF.

The chain is built from TRBV30 and TRBJ2-7; D gene ambiguous. This CDR3 comprises 13 residues. V lost 4 bases and J 2 bases, leaving 12 bases between the germline ends. Germline CDR1 and CDR2: GTSNPN and SVGIG (reference sequence). The CDR3 protein is CAWTLGSPYEQYF. In DNA, the CDR3 is TGTGCCTGGACCCTTGGCAGCCCCTACGAGCAGTACTTC.

This chain connects TRBV6-5 to TRBJ1-3; D unclear. The germline V and J ends were trimmed by 1 base and 0 bases, with 13 bases remaining between them. The CDR3 is 17 residues long. Germline values: CDR1 MNHEY, CDR2 SVGAGI. CDR3 DNA: TGTGCCAGCAGTTACTACCCCCGGGAGACCTCTGGAAACACCATATATTTT. The encoded protein is CASSYYPRETSGNTIYF.

This clonotype came up a few times. The chain combines TRBV4-3 with TRBJ1-1; the match to TRBD1 covers 8 bases. CDR3 length: 15 residues. CDR1 and CDR2 from the germline V gene are LGHNA and YSLEER. V gave up 3 bases and J gave up 2 bases; unmatched junction bases: 5. The CDR3 loop reads CASSQTGQANTEAFF. CDR3 bases: TGCGCCAGCAGCCAGACGGGACAGGCAAACACTGAAGCTTTCTTT.

This chain links TRBV7-9 with TRBJ2-4; TRBD1 matches 7 bases. Unmatched junction bases numbered 5, after V lost 5 bases and J lost 1 base. The CDR3 runs 15 residues. Germline loops: CDR1 SEHNR, CDR2 FQNEAQ (reference sequence). The CDR3 loop is CASSKGQSAKNIQYF. In DNA, the CDR3 is TGTGCCAGCAGCAAGGGACAGTCGGCCAAAAACATTCAGTACTTC.

The chain employs TRBV12-3 or TRBV12-4 and TRBJ1-2; weak D call: TRBD1 (6 bases). This CDR3 is built from 16 residues. The V end was cut by 5 bases, the J end by 7 bases, with 23 bases between. The CDR3 reads CASSGRWGGQFSGYTF. The DNA of the CDR3 is TGTGCCAGCAGTGGTCGGTGGGGGGGGCAGTTCAGTGGCTACACCTTC.

CDR3 residues: CASSSEGLSGNTIYF. CDR3 sequence (DNA): TGTGCCAGCAGCAGCGAAGGGCTTTCGGGAAACACCATATATTTT. The V and J genes are TRBV27 and TRBJ1-3; unclear D gene. The V end was cut by 6 bases, the J end by 4 bases, with 16 bases between. The CDR3 covers 15 residues. CDR1 is MNHEY and CDR2 is SMNVEV in the germline V gene (reference sequence).

This clonotype appeared a few times. The chain is built from TRBV12-3 or TRBV12-4 and TRBJ2-3, with D perhaps assigned TRBD1 or TRBD2 (6 bases each). This CDR3 has 15 residues. Between the trimmed V and J ends, which lost 3 bases and 4 bases, there was a span of 14 bases. CDR3 sequence: CASSLGGLTADTQYF. The CDR3 bases are TGTGCCAGCAGTTTGGGGGGCCTCACGGCAGATACGCAGTATTTT.

The rearrangement links TRBV5-1 to TRBJ2-3, with 8 bases aligning to TRBD2. This CDR3 has 17 amino acids. The V gene's germline CDR1 is SGHRS and CDR2 YFSETQ. Trimming took 4 bases from V and 0 from J; bases not matched to a gene: 10. In nucleotides, the CDR3 is TGCGCCAGCAGCGCTGGTTTCGGCGGGGGGAGCACAGATACGCAGTATTTT. The encoded protein is CASSAGFGGGSTDTQYF.

The chain combines TRBV12-3 or TRBV12-4 with TRBJ2-1, with D perhaps TRBD1 or TRBD2 (5 bases each). This CDR3 comprises 12 residues. Trimming left V 5 bases short and J 10 bases short, with 12 bases between. CDR3 bases: TGTGCCAGCAGTCGGACATGGGGGGAGCAGTTCTTC. Amino acid sequence: CASSRTWGEQFF.

A few counts support this clonotype. The chain employs TRBV5-1 and TRBJ2-2, with D unclear. The CDR3 covers 17 residues. Per the germline V gene, CDR1 is SGHRS and CDR2 is YFSETQ. The V end was cut by 0 bases, the J end by 2 bases, with 14 bases between. This chain's CDR3 is CASSLAGRAGNTGELFF. CDR3 nucleotides: TGCGCCAGCAGCTTGGCAGGTAGAGCTGGAAACACCGGGGAGCTGTTTTTT.